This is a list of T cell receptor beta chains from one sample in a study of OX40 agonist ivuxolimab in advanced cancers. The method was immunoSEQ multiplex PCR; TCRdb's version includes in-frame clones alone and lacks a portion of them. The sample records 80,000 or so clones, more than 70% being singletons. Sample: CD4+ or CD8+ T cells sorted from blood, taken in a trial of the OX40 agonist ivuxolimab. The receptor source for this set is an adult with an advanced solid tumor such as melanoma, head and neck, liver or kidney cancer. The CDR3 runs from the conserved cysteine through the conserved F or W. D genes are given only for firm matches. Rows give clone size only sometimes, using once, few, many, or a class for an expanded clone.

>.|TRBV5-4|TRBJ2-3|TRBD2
CASSLGFSGGLRGTDTQYF
TGTGCCAGCAGCTTGGGTTTTAGCGGGGGTCTAAGGGGCACAGATACGCAGTATTTT
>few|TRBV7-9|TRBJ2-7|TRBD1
CASSPGTGRYEQYF
TGTGCCAGCAGCCCCGGGACAGGGCGCTACGAGCAGTACTTC
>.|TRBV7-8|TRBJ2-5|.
CASSALRGAVGETQYF
TGTGCCAGCAGCGCTTTGCGCGGGGCCGTGGGGGAGACCCAGTACTTC
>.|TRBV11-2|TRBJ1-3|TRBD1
CASSRGQARRSNSGNTIYF
TGTGCCAGCAGCAGAGGACAGGCCAGACGGTCAAACTCTGGAAACACCATATATTTT
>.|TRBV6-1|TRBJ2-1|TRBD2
CASSARPRETGGNEQFF
TGTGCCAGCAGTGCCCGACCGCGGGAGACCGGGGGGAATGAGCAGTTCTTC
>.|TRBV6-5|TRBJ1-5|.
CASSPPNQPQHF
TGTGCCAGCAGTCCTCCGAATCAGCCCCAGCATTTT
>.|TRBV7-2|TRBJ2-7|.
CASSFAGADYEQYF
TGTGCCAGCAGCTTTGCCGGGGCTGACTACGAGCAGTACTTC
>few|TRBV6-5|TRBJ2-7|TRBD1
CASSDRPAYEQYF
TGTGCCAGCTCGGACAGGCCAGCCTACGAGCAGTACTTC
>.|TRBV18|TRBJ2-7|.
CASSPAGLDEQYF
TGTGCCAGCTCACCTGCAGGGCTGGACGAGCAGTACTTC
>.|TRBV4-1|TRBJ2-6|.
CASSQESLPGANVLTF
TGCGCCAGCAGCCAAGAAAGCCTCCCTGGGGCCAACGTCCTGACTTTC
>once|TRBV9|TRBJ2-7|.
CASSVGGHSIGNEQYF
TGTGCCAGCAGCGTGGGGGGACACTCAATTGGGAACGAGCAGTACTTC
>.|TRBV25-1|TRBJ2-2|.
CASSEFGGSGELFF
TGTGCCAGCAGTGAATTTGGGGGATCCGGGGAGCTGTTTTTT
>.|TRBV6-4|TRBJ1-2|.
CASSQDLGPTYGYTF
TGTGCCAGCAGTCAGGACCTTGGGCCAACCTATGGCTACACCTTC